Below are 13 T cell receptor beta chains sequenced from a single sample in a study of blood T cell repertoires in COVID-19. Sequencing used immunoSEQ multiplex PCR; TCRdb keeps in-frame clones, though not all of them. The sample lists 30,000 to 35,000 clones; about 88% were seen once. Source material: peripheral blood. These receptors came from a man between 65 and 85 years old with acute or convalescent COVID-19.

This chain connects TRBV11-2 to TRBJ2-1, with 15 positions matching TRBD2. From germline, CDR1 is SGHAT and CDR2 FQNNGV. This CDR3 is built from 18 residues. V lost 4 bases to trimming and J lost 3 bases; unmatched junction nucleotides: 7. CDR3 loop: CASSSRTSGGGFYNEQFF. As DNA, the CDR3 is TGTGCCAGCAGCTCGCGGACTAGCGGGGGGGGCTTCTACAATGAGCAGTTCTTC.

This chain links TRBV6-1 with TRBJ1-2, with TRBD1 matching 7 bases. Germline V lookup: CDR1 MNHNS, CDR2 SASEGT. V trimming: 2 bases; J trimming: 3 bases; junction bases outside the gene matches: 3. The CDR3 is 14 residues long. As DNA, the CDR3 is TGTGCCAGCAGTGAACGGGACAGCGACTATGGCTACACCTTC. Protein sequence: CASSERDSDYGYTF.

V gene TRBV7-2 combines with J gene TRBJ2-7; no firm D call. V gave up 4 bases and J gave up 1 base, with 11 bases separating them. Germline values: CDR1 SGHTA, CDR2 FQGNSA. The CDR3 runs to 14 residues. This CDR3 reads CASSSPGESYEQYF. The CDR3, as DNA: TGTGCCAGCAGCTCTCCTGGAGAGTCCTACGAGCAGTACTTC. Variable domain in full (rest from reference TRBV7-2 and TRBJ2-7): GAGVSQSPSNKVTEKGKDVELRCDPISGHTALYWYRQSLGQGLEFLIYFQGNSAPDKSGLPSDRFSAERTGGSVSTLTIQRTQQEDSAVYLCASSSPGESYEQYFGPGTRLTVT.

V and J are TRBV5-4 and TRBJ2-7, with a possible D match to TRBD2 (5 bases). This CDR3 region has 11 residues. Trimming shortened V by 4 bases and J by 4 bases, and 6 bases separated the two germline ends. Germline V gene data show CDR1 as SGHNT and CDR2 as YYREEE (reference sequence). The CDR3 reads CASSGEYEQYF. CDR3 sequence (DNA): TGTGCCAGCAGCGGGGAGTACGAGCAGTACTTC.

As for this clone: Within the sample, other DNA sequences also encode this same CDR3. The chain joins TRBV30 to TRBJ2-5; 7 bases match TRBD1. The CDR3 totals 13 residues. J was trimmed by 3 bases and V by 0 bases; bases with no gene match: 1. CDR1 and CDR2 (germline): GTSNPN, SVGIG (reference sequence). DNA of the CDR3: TGTGCCTGGAGTGTTGGACAGGAAGAGACCCAGTACTTC. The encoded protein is CAWSVGQEETQYF.

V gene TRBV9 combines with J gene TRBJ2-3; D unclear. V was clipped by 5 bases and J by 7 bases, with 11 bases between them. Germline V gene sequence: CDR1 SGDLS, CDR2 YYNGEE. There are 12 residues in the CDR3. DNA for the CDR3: TGTGCCAGCAGTGCTACTTCAAATACGCAGTATTTT. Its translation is CASSATSNTQYF.

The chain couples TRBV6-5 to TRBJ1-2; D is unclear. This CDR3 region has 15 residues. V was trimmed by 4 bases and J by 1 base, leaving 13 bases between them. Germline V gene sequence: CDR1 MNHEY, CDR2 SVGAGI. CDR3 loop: CASSLVQSRNYGYTF. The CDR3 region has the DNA TGTGCCAGCAGTTTGGTACAGAGCCGTAACTATGGCTACACCTTC.

CDR3 DNA: TGTGCCACCAGCACTAACAGGGGGCGGGTGGGAAATGAGCAGTTCTTC. Its translation is CATSTNRGRVGNEQFF. The chain joins TRBV24-1 to TRBJ2-1; the match to TRBD1 covers 9 bases. This CDR3 contains 16 residues. Losses at the gene ends were 7 bases for V and 7 bases for J; bases not matched to a gene: 13. Germline V lookup: CDR1 KGHDR, CDR2 SFDVKD.

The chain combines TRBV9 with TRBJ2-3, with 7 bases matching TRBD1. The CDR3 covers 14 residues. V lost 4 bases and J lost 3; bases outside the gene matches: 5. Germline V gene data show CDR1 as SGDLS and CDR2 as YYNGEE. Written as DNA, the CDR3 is TGTGCCAGCAGCCCCCGACAGGGTACAGATACGCAGTATTTT. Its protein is CASSPRQGTDTQYF.

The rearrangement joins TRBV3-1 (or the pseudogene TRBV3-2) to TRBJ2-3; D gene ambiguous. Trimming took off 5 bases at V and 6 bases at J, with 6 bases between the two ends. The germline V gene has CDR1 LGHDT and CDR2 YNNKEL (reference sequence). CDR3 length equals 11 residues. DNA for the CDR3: TGTGCCAGCAGCTTCGGGGATACGCAGTATTTT. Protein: CASSFGDTQYF.

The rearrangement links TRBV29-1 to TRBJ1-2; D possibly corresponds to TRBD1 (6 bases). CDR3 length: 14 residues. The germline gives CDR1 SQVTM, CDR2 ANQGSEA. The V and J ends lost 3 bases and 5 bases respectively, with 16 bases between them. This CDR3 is CSVDLGQKAYGYTF. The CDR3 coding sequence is TGCAGCGTTGACCTGGGACAAAAAGCTTATGGCTACACCTTC.

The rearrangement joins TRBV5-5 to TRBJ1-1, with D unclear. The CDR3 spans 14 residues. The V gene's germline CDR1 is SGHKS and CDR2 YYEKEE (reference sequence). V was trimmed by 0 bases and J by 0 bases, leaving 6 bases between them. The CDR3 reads CASSLAPMNTEAFF. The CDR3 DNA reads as TGTGCCAGCAGCTTGGCCCCCATGAACACTGAAGCTTTCTTT.

The CDR3 DNA sequence: TGTGCCAGCAGCTCGGATGGGGCTCAGCCCCAGCATTTT. As protein: CASSSDGAQPQHF. The chain is built from TRBV7-9 and TRBJ1-5; a possible D gene is TRBD1 (5 bases). This CDR3 contains 13 residues. CDR1 is SEHNR, CDR2 FQNEAQ, per germline (reference sequence). The germline V and J ends were trimmed by 4 bases and 6 bases, with 10 bases remaining between them. Full variable domain (outside the CDR3, taken from reference TRBV7-9 and TRBJ1-5): DTGVSQNPRHKITKRGQNVTFRCDPISEHNRLYWYRQTLGQGPEFLTYFQNEAQLEKSRLLSDRFSAERPKGSFSTLEIQRTEQGDSAMYLCASSSDGAQPQHFGDGTRLSIL.